This TCR beta chain stems from a study of T cell responses to AZD1222 COVID-19 vaccine. Study observations and caveats: As reported, nearly half of all spike-specific TCRs target variant regions that are unmutated. Donor demographics were predominantly white British with a female majority; clonal diversity may be underestimated. Elevations in Spike-specific TCR breadth and depth followed administration of two AZD1222 doses.

CDR1 is SGHTA, CDR2 FQGNSA, per germline. V was cut by 5 bases and J by 0 bases, with 13 bases left in between. CDR3 length equals 15 residues. A remark on this clone: Antigen unknown.

The table came from immunoSEQ multiplex PCR; TCRdb's copy has only in-frame clones and leaves some out. Of under 150,000 clones listed, 90% are singletons. The chain joins TRBV7-2 to TRBJ1-1; TRBD1 is a possible D gene (5 bases). This TCR came from an adult who received the AZD1222 COVID-19 vaccine. Sequenced here: peripheral blood, sampled 28 days after the second AZD1222 dose. The CDR3 DNA sequence: TGTGCCAGCAGCACAAGGACACTATTGAACACTGAAGCTTTCTTT. Amino acids: CASSTRTLLNTEAFF.